The 11 T cell receptor beta chains below come from one sample, sequenced in a study of shared clonotypes between healthy human individuals. TCRdb's copy holds only in-frame clones and misses some; the assay was immunoSEQ multiplex PCR. There are 450,000 to 500,000 clones in the sample; roughly 78% occur only once, and 9.5% to 15% lies in the top ten. Sequencing input: PBMCs. Every receptor here comes from a woman in her 40s in good health. Some clones in this sample may be carry-over from other donors' samples.

The chain combines TRBV28 with TRBJ2-4, with D possibly matching TRBD2 (5 bases). The V gene lost 6 bases and the J gene lost 4 bases, with 10 bases spanning the gap. Germline V gene sequence: CDR1 MDHEN, CDR2 SYDVKM. This CDR3 has 13 amino acids. CDR3: CASRSGGKNIQYF. The CDR3 DNA is TGTGCCAGCAGATCCGGCGGGAAAAACATTCAGTACTTC.

This clone was counted once. The CDR3 protein is CASRSRSSYNEQFF. DNA of the CDR3: TGTGCCAGCAGGTCGAGGAGCTCCTACAATGAGCAGTTCTTC. The chain carries TRBV6-1 and TRBJ2-1; D is unclear. The CDR3 covers 14 residues. Germline loops: CDR1 MNHNS, CDR2 SASEGT. Trimming cost V 6 bases and J 0 bases, with 9 bases left between them.

The J gene is TRBJ2-6, the V gene TRBV5-1; D may match TRBD1 or TRBD2 (6 bases each). CDR1 and CDR2 (germline): SGHRS, YFSETQ. V lost 0 bases to trimming and J lost 2 bases, with 9 bases between them. The length of the CDR3 is 16 residues. The CDR3 DNA sequence: TGCGCCAGCAGCTTGGAAGGGGGGCCTGGGGCCAACGTCCTGACTTTC. As protein: CASSLEGGPGANVLTF.

This clone has just one count. This sequence joins TRBV18 and TRBJ2-1; perhaps TRBD2 as D (5 bases). V was pared by 3 bases and J by 9 bases, with 12 bases between. Germline CDR1 is KGHSH and CDR2 is LQKENI. The CDR3 is 13 residues long. CDR3 sequence reads: CASSPASLTEQFF. The DNA of the CDR3 is TGTGCCAGCTCACCGGCTAGCCTCACTGAGCAGTTCTTC.

This chain connects TRBV27 to TRBJ1-1, with a tentative D call TRBD1 (5 bases). The germline V gene has CDR1 MNHEY and CDR2 SMNVEV (reference sequence). CDR3 length equals 16 residues. Trimming stripped 2 bases from V and 1 base from J, with 14 bases between. The CDR3 nucleotides are TGTGCCAGCAGTTTAGGGGGTTTTAGGGGGAACACTGAAGCTTTCTTT. Its protein is CASSLGGFRGNTEAFF.

In nucleotides, the CDR3 is TGCGCCAGCAGCTTGCAACAGGGGGCAGGCAAAAACATTCAGTACTTC. Translating gives CASSLQQGAGKNIQYF. This chain joins TRBV5-1 and TRBJ2-4; 9 bases map to TRBD1. Per the germline V gene, CDR1 is SGHRS and CDR2 is YFSETQ. V lost 1 base and J lost 3; bases outside the gene matches: 5. CDR3 length: 16 residues. Supplemented by reference TRBV5-1 and TRBJ2-4, the full variable domain reads KAGVTQTPRYLIKTRGQQVTLSCSPISGHRSVSWYQQTPGQGLQFLFEYFSETQRNKGNFPGRFSGRQFSNSRSEMNVSTLELGDSALYLCASSLQQGAGKNIQYFGAGTRLSVL.

This clone occurred many times. J is TRBJ2-2 and V is TRBV30; a weak D match, TRBD1 (5 bases). Germline CDR1 GTSNPN, CDR2 SVGIG (reference sequence). This CDR3 has 14 amino acids. Trimming removed 8 bases from V and 11 bases from J, with 24 bases in between. CDR3 nucleotides: TGTGCCGGAATTACAGGCCTGGGCGGTGGAGAGCTGTTTTTT. Residues: CAGITGLGGGELFF.

The V call is TRBV7-9, the J call TRBJ1-2; 7 bases match TRBD1. The CDR3 length is 14 residues. Unmatched junction bases numbered 9, after V lost 5 bases and J lost 6 bases. Germline loops: CDR1 SEHNR, CDR2 FQNEAQ (reference sequence). CDR3 sequence: CASSPDRDVDGYTF. The CDR3 DNA reads as TGTGCCAGCAGCCCAGACAGGGACGTGGATGGCTACACCTTC.

The chain joins TRBV10-3 to TRBJ2-3; D call uncertain. The ends were cut back, 6 bases at V and 4 bases at J, with 5 bases in the middle. Germline V gene sequence: CDR1 ENHRY, CDR2 SYGVKD. The CDR3 extends over 11 amino acids. The CDR3 nucleotides are TGTGCCATCAGGGATTCAGATACGCAGTATTTT. Its protein product is CAIRDSDTQYF.

The V call is TRBV4-3, the J call TRBJ1-5; D is ambiguous. V shed 3 bases and J shed 0 bases, with 18 bases lying between them. The CDR3 covers 18 residues. The germline V gene has CDR1 LGHNA and CDR2 YSLEER. CDR3 DNA sequence: TGCGCCAGCAGCCAGTATCCCCCGGGCCTGTATAGCAATCAGCCCCAGCATTTT. This gives the protein CASSQYPPGLYSNQPQHF.

This chain connects TRBV10-3 to TRBJ1-4; D is ambiguous. CDR3 length: 13 amino acids. The germline CDR1 and CDR2 sequences are ENHRY and SYGVKD. V dropped 4 bases and J dropped 7 bases, with 10 bases sitting between them. In DNA form, the CDR3 reads TGTGCCATCAGTGGGCAGGAGGGTGAAAAACTGTTTTTT. Protein: CAISGQEGEKLFF.